Here is one TCR beta chain with its context. Described time point: pretreatment peripheral blood. TCRdb's table, derived via immunoSEQ multiplex PCR, lists solely in-frame clones and lacks some. The repertoire has tens of thousands of clones, 75% to 90% of them found once; the top ten carry 14% to 15%. The data stem from a study of PD-L1 blockade in urothelial cancer. The germline V gene encodes CDR1 MNHEY and CDR2 SVGAGI. This CDR3 contains 13 residues. Unmatched junction bases numbered 7, after V lost 4 bases and J lost 10 bases. Specimen: PBMCs, collected around atezolizumab (anti-PD-L1) treatment. This TCR was sampled from a man aged 60-69 years with urothelial cancer. The chain has TRBV6-5 and TRBJ1-1, with 9 bases that match TRBD1. The CDR3 protein is CASSWTGEIGAFF. The CDR3 DNA follows: TGTGCCAGCAGTTGGACAGGGGAAATCGGAGCTTTCTTT.